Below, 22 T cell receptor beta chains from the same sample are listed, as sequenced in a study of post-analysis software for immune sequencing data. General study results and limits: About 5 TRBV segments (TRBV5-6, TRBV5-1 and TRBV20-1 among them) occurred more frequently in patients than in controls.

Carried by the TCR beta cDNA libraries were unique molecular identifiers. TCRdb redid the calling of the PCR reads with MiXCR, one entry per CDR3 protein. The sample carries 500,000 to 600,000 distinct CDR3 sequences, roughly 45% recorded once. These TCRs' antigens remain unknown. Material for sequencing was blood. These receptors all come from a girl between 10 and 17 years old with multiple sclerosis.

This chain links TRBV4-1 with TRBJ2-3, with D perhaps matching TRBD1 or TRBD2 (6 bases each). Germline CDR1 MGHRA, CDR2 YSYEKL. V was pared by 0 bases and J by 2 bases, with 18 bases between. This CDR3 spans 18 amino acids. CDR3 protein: CASSQEGLGGSDTDTQYF. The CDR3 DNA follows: TGCGCCAGCAGCCAAGAGGGGTTGGGGGGCTCGGACACAGATACGCAGTATTTT.

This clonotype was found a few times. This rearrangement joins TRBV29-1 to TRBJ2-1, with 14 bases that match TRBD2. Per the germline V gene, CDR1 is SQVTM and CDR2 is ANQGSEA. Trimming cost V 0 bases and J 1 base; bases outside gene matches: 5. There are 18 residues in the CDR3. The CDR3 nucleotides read TGCAGCGTTGAAGAGAGACTAGCGGGAGGGCAATCCTACAATGAGCAGTTCTTC. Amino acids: CSVEERLAGGQSYNEQFF.

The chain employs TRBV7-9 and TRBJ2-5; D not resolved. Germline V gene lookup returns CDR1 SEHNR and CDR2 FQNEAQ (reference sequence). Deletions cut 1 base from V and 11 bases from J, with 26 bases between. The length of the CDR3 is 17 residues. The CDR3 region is CASSLDLFPGGYNEQYF. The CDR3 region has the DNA TGTGCCAGCAGCTTAGACTTATTCCCCGGCGGCTACAATGAGCAGTACTTC.

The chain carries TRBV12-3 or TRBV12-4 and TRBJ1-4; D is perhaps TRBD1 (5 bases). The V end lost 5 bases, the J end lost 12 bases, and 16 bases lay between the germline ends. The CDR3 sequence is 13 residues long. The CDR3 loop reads CASSRGPPGELFF. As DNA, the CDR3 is TGTGCCAGCAGTAGGGGTCCGCCGGGGGAACTGTTTTTT.

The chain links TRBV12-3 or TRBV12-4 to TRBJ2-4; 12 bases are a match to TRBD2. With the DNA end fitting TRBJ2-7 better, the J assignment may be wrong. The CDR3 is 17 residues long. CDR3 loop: CASSDSGTSGPRDEQYF. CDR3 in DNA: TGTGCCAGCAGTGACTCCGGGACTAGCGGGCCTCGCGACGAGCAGTACTTC.

CDR3 sequence: CSARDTRGYTEAFF. In DNA, the CDR3 is TGCAGTGCTAGAGATACCAGGGGATACACTGAAGCTTTCTTT. V usage is TRBV20-1 and J usage is TRBJ1-1; D possibly corresponds to TRBD1 (6 bases). From germline, CDR1 is DFQATT and CDR2 SNEGSKA (reference sequence). The V end lost 0 bases, the J end lost 3 bases, and 11 bases lay between the germline ends. The CDR3 is made up of 14 amino acids.

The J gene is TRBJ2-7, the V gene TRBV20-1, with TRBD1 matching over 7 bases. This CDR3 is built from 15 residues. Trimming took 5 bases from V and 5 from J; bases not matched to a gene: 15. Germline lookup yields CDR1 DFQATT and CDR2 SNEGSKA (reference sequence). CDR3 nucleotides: TGCAGTGCTGGGGAACCCAGGGGGAGATCCCACGAGCAGTACTTC. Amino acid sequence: CSAGEPRGRSHEQYF.

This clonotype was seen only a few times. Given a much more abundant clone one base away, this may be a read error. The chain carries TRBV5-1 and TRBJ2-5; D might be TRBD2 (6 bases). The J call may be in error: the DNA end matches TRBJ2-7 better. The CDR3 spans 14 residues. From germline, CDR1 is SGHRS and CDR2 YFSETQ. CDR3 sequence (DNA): TGCGCCGGCAGCTTGGGAGGATCTACCTACGAGCAGTACTTC. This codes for CAGSLGGSTYEQYF.

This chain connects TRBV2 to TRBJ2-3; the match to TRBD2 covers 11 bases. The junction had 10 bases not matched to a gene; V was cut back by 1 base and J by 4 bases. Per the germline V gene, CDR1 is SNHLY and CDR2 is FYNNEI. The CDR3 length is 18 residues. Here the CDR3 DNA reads TGTGCCAGCAGTGAAGACTTAGCGGGAGGGGGGACTCCAGATACGCAGTATTTT. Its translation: CASSEDLAGGGTPDTQYF.

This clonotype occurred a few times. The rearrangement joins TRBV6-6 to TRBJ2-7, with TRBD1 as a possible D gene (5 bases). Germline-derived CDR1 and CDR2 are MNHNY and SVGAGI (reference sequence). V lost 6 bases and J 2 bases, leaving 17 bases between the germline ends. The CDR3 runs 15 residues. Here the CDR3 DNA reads TGTGCCAGCAGCCCCACTCCGACAGCGCCCTACGAGCAGTACTTC. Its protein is CASSPTPTAPYEQYF.

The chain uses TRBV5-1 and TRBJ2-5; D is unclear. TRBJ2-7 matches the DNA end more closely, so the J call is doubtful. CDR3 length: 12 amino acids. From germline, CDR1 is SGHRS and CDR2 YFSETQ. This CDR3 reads CASSLSSNEQYF. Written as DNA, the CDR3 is TGCGCCAGCAGCTTGAGTTCGAACGAGCAGTACTTC.

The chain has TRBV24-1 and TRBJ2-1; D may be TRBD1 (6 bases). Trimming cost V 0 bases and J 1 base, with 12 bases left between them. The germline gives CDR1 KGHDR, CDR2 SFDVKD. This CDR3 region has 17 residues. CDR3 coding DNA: TGTGCCACCAGTGATTTGGAGGACAGCCTATCCTACAATGAGCAGTTCTTC. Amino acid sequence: CATSDLEDSLSYNEQFF.

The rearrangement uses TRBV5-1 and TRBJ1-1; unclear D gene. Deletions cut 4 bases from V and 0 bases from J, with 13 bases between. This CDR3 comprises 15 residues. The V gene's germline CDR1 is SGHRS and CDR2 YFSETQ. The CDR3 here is CASSNWADMNTEAFF. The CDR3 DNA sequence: TGCGCCAGCAGCAATTGGGCAGATATGAACACTGAAGCTTTCTTT.

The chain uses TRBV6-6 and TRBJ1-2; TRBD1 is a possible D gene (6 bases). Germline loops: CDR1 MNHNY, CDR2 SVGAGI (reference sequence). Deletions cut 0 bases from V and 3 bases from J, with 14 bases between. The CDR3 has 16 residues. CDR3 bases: TGTGCCAGCAGTTACTCGAGGCAGGGGATTGACTATGGCTACACCTTC. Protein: CASSYSRQGIDYGYTF.

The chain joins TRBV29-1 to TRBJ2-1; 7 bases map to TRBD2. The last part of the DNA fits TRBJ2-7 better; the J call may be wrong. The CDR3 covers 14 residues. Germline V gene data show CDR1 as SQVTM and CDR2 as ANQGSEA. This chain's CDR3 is CSVGPSGAYNEQYF. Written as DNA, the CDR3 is TGCAGCGTTGGTCCGAGCGGGGCGTACAATGAGCAGTACTTC.

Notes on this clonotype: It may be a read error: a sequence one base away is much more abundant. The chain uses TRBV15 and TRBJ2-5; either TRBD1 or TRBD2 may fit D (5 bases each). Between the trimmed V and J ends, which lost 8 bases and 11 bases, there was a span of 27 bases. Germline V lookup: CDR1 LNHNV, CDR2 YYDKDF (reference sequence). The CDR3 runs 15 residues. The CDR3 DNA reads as TGTGCCACCTCGGTCGGCAGGGAGAGCGGAGGAAGGCAGTACTTC. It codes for CATSVGRESGGRQYF.

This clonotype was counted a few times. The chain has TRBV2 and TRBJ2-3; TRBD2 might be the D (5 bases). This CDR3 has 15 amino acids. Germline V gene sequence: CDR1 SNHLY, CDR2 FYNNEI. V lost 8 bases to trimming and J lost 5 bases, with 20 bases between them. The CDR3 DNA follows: TGTGCCAGCGCGGAAAGGGAGTCGGTTGGAGATACGCAGTATTTT. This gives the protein CASAERESVGDTQYF.

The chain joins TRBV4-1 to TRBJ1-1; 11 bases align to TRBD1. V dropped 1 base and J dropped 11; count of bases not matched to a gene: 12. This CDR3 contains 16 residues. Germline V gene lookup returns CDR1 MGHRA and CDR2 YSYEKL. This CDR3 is CASSQGRGQGGWMAFF. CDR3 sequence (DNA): TGCGCCAGCAGCCAAGGTAGGGGACAGGGGGGTTGGATGGCTTTCTTT.

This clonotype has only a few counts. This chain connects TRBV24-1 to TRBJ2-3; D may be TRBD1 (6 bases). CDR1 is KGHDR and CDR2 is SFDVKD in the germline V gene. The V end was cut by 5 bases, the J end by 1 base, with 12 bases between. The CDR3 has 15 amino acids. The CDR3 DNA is TGTGCCACCAGTGCTACGACAGGACGCACAGATACGCAGTATTTT. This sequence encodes CATSATTGRTDTQYF.

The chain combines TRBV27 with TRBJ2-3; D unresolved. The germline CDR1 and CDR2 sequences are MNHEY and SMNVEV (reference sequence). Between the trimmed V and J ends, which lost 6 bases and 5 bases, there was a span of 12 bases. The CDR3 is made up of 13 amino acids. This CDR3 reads CASSLGQVDTQYF. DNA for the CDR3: TGTGCCAGCAGCCTTGGGCAGGTAGATACGCAGTATTTT.

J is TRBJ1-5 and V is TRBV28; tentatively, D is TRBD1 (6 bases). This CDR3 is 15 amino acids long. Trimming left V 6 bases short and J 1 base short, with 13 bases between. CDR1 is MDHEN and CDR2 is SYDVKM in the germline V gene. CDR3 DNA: TGTGCCAGCAGACCGCGGGGGCGAAGCAATCAGCCCCAGCATTTT. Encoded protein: CASRPRGRSNQPQHF.

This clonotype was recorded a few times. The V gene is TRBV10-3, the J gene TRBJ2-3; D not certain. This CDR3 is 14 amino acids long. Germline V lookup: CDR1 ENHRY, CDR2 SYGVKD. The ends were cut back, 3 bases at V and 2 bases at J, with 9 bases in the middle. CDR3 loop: CAISEQSATDTQYF. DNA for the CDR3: TGTGCCATCAGTGAACAGAGCGCCACAGATACGCAGTATTTT.